These 12 T cell receptor beta chains originate from one sample sequenced in a study of CD8 T cells in ankylosing spondylitis. TCRdb independently ran MiXCR on the 5' RACE reads; one entry per CDR3 protein. The sample has 350,000 to 450,000 distinct CDR3 sequences; approximately 22% are singletons. Sequencing used blood, either unsorted or a sorted T cell fraction (not recorded which). These receptors all stem from a male donor with ankylosing spondylitis or in good health (not recorded which).

Only a few counts were recorded for this clonotype. The gene calls are TRBV9 and TRBJ2-5, with D possibly called TRBD1 or TRBD2 (5 bases each). CDR1 and CDR2 (germline): SGDLS, YYNGEE. CDR3 length equals 18 residues. V was clipped by 8 bases and J by 5 bases, with 31 bases between them. The CDR3 region is CASTGPSLGRGGPETQYF. Here the CDR3 DNA reads TGTGCCAGTACCGGACCTTCACTGGGACGCGGTGGGCCTGAGACCCAGTACTTC.

This clonotype was detected only a few times. This chain joins TRBV27 and TRBJ1-6; unclear D gene. Trimming pared 5 bases from V and 5 bases from J, leaving 13 bases between. The CDR3 contains 15 residues. From germline, CDR1 is MNHEY and CDR2 SMNVEV (reference sequence). The CDR3 sequence: CASSTRGSDNSPLHF. CDR3 DNA sequence: TGTGCCAGCAGTACGCGAGGGTCGGATAATTCACCCCTCCACTTT.

V is TRBV7-9 and J is TRBJ2-2; D possibly matches TRBD1 or TRBD2 (5 bases each). CDR3 length: 15 amino acids. V lost 5 bases, J lost 5 bases, and 15 bases lay in between. Germline loops: CDR1 SEHNR, CDR2 FQNEAQ (reference sequence). DNA of the CDR3: TGTGCCAGCAGCCCTCCCGGGACCACAACCGGGGAGCTGTTTTTT. This gives the protein CASSPPGTTTGELFF.

This CDR3 reads CASSQALRDLQETQYF. CDR3 DNA: TGCGCCAGCAGCCAAGCACTCAGGGACCTCCAAGAGACCCAGTACTTC. This rearrangement joins TRBV4-1 to TRBJ2-5; perhaps D is TRBD1 or TRBD2 (5 bases each). The V gene lost 1 base and the J gene lost 1 base, with 13 bases spanning the gap. The CDR3 has 16 residues. Germline V gives CDR1 MGHRA, CDR2 YSYEKL.

The chain has TRBV20-1 and TRBJ2-1; perhaps TRBD2 as D (5 bases). Looked up from germline, CDR1 is DFQATT and CDR2 is SNEGSKA (reference sequence). This CDR3 is 15 amino acids long. V gave up 0 bases and J gave up 10 bases, with 19 bases separating them. CDR3 region: CSARDDGGAWKEQFF. CDR3 nucleotides: TGCAGTGCTAGAGACGACGGAGGCGCGTGGAAGGAGCAGTTCTTC.

J is TRBJ2-3 and V is TRBV5-4; D possibly corresponds to TRBD2 (6 bases). This CDR3 has 16 amino acids. From germline, CDR1 is SGHNT and CDR2 YYREEE (reference sequence). V was pared by 0 bases and J by 2 bases, with 13 bases between. In nucleotides, the CDR3 is TGTGCCAGCAGCTTGGGAGATGCGGGATCCACAGATACGCAGTATTTT. Translating gives CASSLGDAGSTDTQYF.

The chain joins TRBV10-1 to TRBJ2-4, with TRBD1 identical over 10 bases. V gave up 2 bases and J gave up 6 bases; unmatched junction bases: 4. This CDR3 region has 15 residues. Germline V gene sequence: CDR1 WNHNN, CDR2 SYGVQD (reference sequence). CDR3 sequence reads: CASSEDRGPVNIQYF. CDR3 bases: TGCGCCAGCAGTGAGGACAGGGGGCCGGTAAACATTCAGTACTTC.

This clonotype has more than one count but fewer than ten. The rearrangement uses TRBV4-1 and TRBJ1-2; D perhaps matches TRBD1 (6 bases). The CDR3 loop spans 16 amino acids. The ends were cut back, 1 base at V and 0 bases at J, with 12 bases in the middle. Germline lookup yields CDR1 MGHRA and CDR2 YSYEKL. DNA of the CDR3: TGCGCCAGCAGCCAAGGCAGGGGCAGTACTAACTATGGCTACACCTTC. Amino acids: CASSQGRGSTNYGYTF.

The DNA of the CDR3 is TGTGCCAGCAGCTCCAGACTAGCGTTGTACCAAGAGACCCAGTACTTC. Translation gives CASSSRLALYQETQYF. The chain combines TRBV11-2 with TRBJ2-5; the match to TRBD2 covers 8 bases. From germline, CDR1 is SGHAT and CDR2 FQNNGV. The V segment lost 4 bases and the J segment 0 bases; nucleotides outside the gene matches: 7. The CDR3 totals 16 residues.

This clonotype was counted only a few times. The DNA of the CDR3 is TGTGCCAGCAGTTTTTGGCAGGGGATCGAAGATACGCAGTATTTT. This sequence encodes CASSFWQGIEDTQYF. This chain joins TRBV12-3 or TRBV12-4 and TRBJ2-3, with D possibly matching TRBD1 (6 bases). The CDR3 loop spans 15 amino acids. Trimming took 3 bases from V and 5 from J, leaving 15 bases between them.

The chain uses TRBV12-3 or TRBV12-4 and TRBJ2-5, with a possible D match to TRBD1 (6 bases). Trimming removed 6 bases from V and 4 bases from J, with 12 bases in between. This CDR3 has 13 amino acids. CDR3 in amino acids: CASRHTGLETQYF. The CDR3 DNA reads as TGTGCCAGCAGACATACAGGGTTAGAGACCCAGTACTTC.

This clonotype was picked up a small number of times. The chain employs TRBV12-3 or TRBV12-4 and TRBJ1-2, with D unclear. V was clipped by 1 base and J by 4 bases, with 7 bases between them. The CDR3 covers 13 residues. The CDR3 region is CASSLGLGYGYTF. The CDR3 DNA follows: TGTGCCAGCAGTTTAGGCTTGGGCTATGGCTACACCTTC.